The entry below describes one T cell receptor (beta chain). What it binds is unknown. Healthy HIV-negative adults without recent acute infections or vaccinations served as donors. Every one of the donors was a Caucasian adult that lived in Nashville, Tennessee. The sample belongs to a study of shared clonotypes between healthy human individuals. Study-level points and caveats: Relative to their counterparts shared across all four donors, non-shared clonotypes exhibited diminished generation probabilities.

Once extracted for a subset, genomic DNA was divided evenly among several immunoSEQ plates. Generated by immunoSEQ multiplex PCR, the TCRdb table keeps only in-frame clones and is missing some. Of approximately 2,000,000 clones detected, 85% to 95% appear once; the ten largest clones hold about 0.41%. The CDR3 is 21 residues long. Germline V lookup: CDR1 WSHSY, CDR2 SAAADI. V gave up 1 base and J gave up 0 bases; unmatched junction bases: 14. This chain connects TRBV10-2 to TRBJ2-1; 11 bases are shared with TRBD2. The sequenced sample was naive CD4+ T cells from PBMCs. Subset here: CD45RA+ positively selected. This clonotype originated in a man aged 18-30 years in good health. Some clones in this sample may be carry-over from other donors' samples. Here the CDR3 reads CASSEWGSSGRPQTSYNEQFF. CDR3 sequence (DNA): TGCGCCAGCAGTGAGTGGGGATCTAGCGGGAGGCCCCAAACCTCCTACAATGAGCAGTTCTTC.